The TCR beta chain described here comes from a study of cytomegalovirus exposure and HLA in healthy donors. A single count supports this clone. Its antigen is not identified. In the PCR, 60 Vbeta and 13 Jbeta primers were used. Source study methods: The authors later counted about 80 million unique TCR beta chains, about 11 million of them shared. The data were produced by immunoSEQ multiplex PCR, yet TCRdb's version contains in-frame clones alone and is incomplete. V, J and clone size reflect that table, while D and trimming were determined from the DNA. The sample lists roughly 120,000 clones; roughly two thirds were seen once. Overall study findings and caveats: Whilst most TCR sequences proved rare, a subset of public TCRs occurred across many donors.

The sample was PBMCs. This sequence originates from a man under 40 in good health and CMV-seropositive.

CDR3 coding DNA: TGCAGCGTTGTCAAGCGGGAGGGGAGCTCCTACAATGAGCAGTTCTTC. It is translated as CSVVKREGSSYNEQFF. The gene calls are TRBV29-1 and TRBJ2-1, with TRBD2 matching over 10 bases. The junction had 6 bases not matched to a gene; V was cut back by 4 bases and J by 0 bases. Germline V gives CDR1 SQVTM, CDR2 ANQGSEA. This CDR3 has 16 amino acids.